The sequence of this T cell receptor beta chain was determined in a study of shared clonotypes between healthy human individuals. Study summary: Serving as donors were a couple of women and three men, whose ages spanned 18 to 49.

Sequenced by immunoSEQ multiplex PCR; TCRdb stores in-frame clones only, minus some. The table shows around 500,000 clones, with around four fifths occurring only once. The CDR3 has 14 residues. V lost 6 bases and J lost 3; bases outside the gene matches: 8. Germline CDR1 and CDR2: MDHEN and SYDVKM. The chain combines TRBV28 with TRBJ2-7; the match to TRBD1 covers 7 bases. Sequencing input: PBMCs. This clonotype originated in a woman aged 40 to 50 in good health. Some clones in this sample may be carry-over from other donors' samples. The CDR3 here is CASSSTGDLYEQYF. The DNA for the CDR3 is TGTGCCAGCAGCTCTACAGGGGATCTCTACGAGCAGTACTTC.